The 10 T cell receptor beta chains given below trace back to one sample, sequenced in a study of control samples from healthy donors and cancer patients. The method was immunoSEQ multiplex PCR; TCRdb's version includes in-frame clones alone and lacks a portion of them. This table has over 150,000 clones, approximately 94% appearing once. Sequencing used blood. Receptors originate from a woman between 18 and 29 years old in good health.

The CDR3 DNA sequence: TGTGCCAGCAGTGTAAACAGGGAACACTCTGCAACTAATGAAAAACTGTTTTTT. It is translated as CASSVNREHSATNEKLFF. V gene TRBV2 combines with J gene TRBJ1-4; TRBD1 might be the D (6 bases). Germline CDR1 reads SNHLY; CDR2 reads FYNNEI. V was pared by 4 bases and J by 0 bases, with 18 bases between. The CDR3 has 18 residues.

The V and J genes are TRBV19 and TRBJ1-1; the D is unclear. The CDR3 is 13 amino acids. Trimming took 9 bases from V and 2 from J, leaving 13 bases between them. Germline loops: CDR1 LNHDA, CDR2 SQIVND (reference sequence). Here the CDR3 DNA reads TGTGCCAGCGCGAACCTAGGAAACACTGAAGCTTTCTTT. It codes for CASANLGNTEAFF. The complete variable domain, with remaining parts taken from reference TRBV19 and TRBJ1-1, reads DGGITQSPKYLFRKEGQNVTLSCEQNLNHDAMYWYRQDPGQGLRLIYYSQIVNDFQKGDIAEGYSVSREKKESFPLTVTSAQKNPTAFYLCASANLGNTEAFFGQGTRLTVV.

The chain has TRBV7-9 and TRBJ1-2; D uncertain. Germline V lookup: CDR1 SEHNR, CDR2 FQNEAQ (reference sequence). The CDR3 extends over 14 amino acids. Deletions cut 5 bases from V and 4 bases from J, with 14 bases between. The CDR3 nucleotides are TGTGCCAGCAGCCCCGAGTCGACTCGCTATGGCTACACCTTC. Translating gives CASSPESTRYGYTF.

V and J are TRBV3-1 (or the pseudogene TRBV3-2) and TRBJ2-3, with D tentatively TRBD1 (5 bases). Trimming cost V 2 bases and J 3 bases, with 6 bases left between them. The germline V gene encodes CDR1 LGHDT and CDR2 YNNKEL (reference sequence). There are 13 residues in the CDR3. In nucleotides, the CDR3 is TGTGCCAGCAGCCAACAGGGTACAGATACGCAGTATTTT. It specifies CASSQQGTDTQYF.

The CDR3 DNA follows: TGTGCCAGCTCCCTAGAGGTAGACTATGGCTACACCTTC. Its translation: CASSLEVDYGYTF. The chain carries TRBV18 and TRBJ1-2; D remains unclear. CDR3 length: 13 amino acids. V lost 6 bases to trimming and J lost 3 bases, with 11 bases between them. Germline V gene lookup returns CDR1 KGHSH and CDR2 LQKENI.

This chain's CDR3 is CASSIPLPTGRVKNTEAFF. For the CDR3, the DNA is TGTGCCAGTAGTATCCCCCTTCCGACAGGGAGGGTGAAAAACACTGAAGCTTTCTTT. V usage is TRBV19 and J usage is TRBJ1-1, with TRBD1 matching over 7 bases. The V gene's germline CDR1 is LNHDA and CDR2 SQIVND (reference sequence). The V segment lost 3 bases and the J segment 2 bases; nucleotides outside the gene matches: 18. CDR3 length: 19 residues.

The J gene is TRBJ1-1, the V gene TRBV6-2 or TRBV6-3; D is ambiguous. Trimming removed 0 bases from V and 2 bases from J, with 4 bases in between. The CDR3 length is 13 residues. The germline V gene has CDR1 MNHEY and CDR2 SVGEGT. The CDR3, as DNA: TGTGCCAGCAGTTACTCAATTAACACTGAAGCTTTCTTT. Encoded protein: CASSYSINTEAFF.

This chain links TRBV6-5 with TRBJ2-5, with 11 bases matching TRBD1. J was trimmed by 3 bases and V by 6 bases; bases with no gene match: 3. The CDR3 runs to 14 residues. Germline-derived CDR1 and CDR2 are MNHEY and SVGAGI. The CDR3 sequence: CASRGTGGKETQYF. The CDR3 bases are TGTGCCAGCAGGGGGACAGGGGGGAAAGAGACCCAGTACTTC.

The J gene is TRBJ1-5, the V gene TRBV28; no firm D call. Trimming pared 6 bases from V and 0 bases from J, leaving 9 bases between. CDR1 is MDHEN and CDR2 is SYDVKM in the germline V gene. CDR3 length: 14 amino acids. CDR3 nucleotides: TGTGCCAGCAGCCGCGGGTATAGCAATCAGCCCCAGCATTTT. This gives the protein CASSRGYSNQPQHF.

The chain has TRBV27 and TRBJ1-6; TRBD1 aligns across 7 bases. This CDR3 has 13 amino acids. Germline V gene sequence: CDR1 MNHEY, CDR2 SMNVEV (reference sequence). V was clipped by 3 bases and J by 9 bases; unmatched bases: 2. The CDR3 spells CASSFTGASPLHF. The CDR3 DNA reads TGTGCCAGCAGTTTTACAGGGGCTTCACCCCTCCACTTT.